These T cell receptor beta chains were read from a single sample in a study of cytomegalovirus exposure and HLA in healthy donors. TCRdb's table, derived via immunoSEQ multiplex PCR, lists solely in-frame clones and lacks some. The sample has around 150,000 clones, 60% to 80% seen once. The sample comprised PBMCs. All receptors come from a woman in her forties in good health and CMV-seronegative. Both conserved end residues are part of each CDR3. The D gene is left open where the match is weak. Not all rows give a size; the values are once, few, many and, for expanded clones, a class.

D gene: TRBD1
CDR3 length: 14
J gene: TRBJ1-4
V gene: TRBV5-5
clone size: once
CDR3 protein: CASSLEGQLEKLFF
CDR3 DNA: TGTGCCAGCAGCTTAGAGGGACAGCTAGAAAAACTGTTTTTT

D gene: NA
CDR3 length: 14
J gene: TRBJ2-7
V gene: TRBV5-8
clone size: once
CDR3 protein: CASTLEAGPYEQYF
CDR3 DNA: TGTGCCAGCACCCTGGAGGCAGGTCCCTACGAGCAGTACTTC

D gene: NA
CDR3 length: 14
J gene: TRBJ2-7
V gene: TRBV28
clone size: once
CDR3 protein: CASSAKGHLYEQYF
CDR3 DNA: TGTGCCAGCAGTGCCAAGGGACACCTCTACGAGCAGTACTTC

D gene: NA
CDR3 length: 15
J gene: TRBJ1-6
V gene: TRBV7-9
clone size: NA
CDR3 protein: CASSPRGGWDSPLHF
CDR3 DNA: TGTGCCAGCAGCCCAAGGGGGGGTTGGGATTCACCCCTCCACTTT

D gene: NA
CDR3 length: 16
J gene: TRBJ1-2
V gene: TRBV6-5
clone size: NA
CDR3 protein: CASSYSGGGFNYGYTF
CDR3 DNA: TGTGCCAGCAGTTACTCGGGGGGGGGCTTTAACTATGGCTACACCTTC

D gene: TRBD2
CDR3 length: 16
J gene: TRBJ2-1
V gene: TRBV6-4
clone size: few
CDR3 protein: CASSDPGTSGGNEQFF
CDR3 DNA: TGTGCCAGCAGTGACCCCGGGACTAGCGGAGGCAATGAGCAGTTCTTC

D gene: NA
CDR3 length: 16
J gene: TRBJ1-1
V gene: TRBV18
clone size: NA
CDR3 protein: CASSSRQVTSSTEAFF
CDR3 DNA: TGTGCCAGCTCTTCTCGACAGGTGACGTCGAGCACTGAAGCTTTCTTT

D gene: NA
CDR3 length: 15
J gene: TRBJ1-2
V gene: TRBV14
clone size: NA
CDR3 protein: CASSLPGGTNYGYTF
CDR3 DNA: TGTGCCAGCAGCCTCCCTGGAGGGACTAACTATGGCTACACCTTC

D gene: TRBD1
CDR3 length: 15
J gene: TRBJ2-5
V gene: TRBV18
clone size: NA
CDR3 protein: CASTLGQGARETQYF
CDR3 DNA: TGTGCCAGCACGCTGGGACAGGGGGCGAGAGAGACCCAGTACTTC

D gene: NA
CDR3 length: 16
J gene: TRBJ2-1
V gene: TRBV6-5
clone size: NA
CDR3 protein: CASSYGTGLLYNEQFF
CDR3 DNA: TGTGCCAGCAGTTACGGGACTGGACTACTATACAATGAGCAGTTCTTC

D gene: NA
CDR3 length: 14
J gene: TRBJ2-7
V gene: TRBV7-2
clone size: NA
CDR3 protein: CASSSNTRHHEQYF
CDR3 DNA: TGTGCCAGCAGCTCCAATACGAGGCACCACGAGCAGTACTTC

D gene: NA
CDR3 length: 14
J gene: TRBJ1-4
V gene: TRBV7-9
clone size: NA
CDR3 protein: CASSLGGANEKLFF
CDR3 DNA: TGTGCCAGCAGCTTAGGGGGGGCTAATGAAAAACTGTTTTTT

D gene: NA
CDR3 length: 14
J gene: TRBJ2-3
V gene: TRBV5-1
clone size: NA
CDR3 protein: CASSLALTEDTQYF
CDR3 DNA: TGCGCCAGCAGCTTGGCCCTGACTGAGGATACGCAGTATTTT

D gene: NA
CDR3 length: 13
J gene: TRBJ1-5
V gene: TRBV28
clone size: NA
CDR3 protein: CASSVSGVQPQHF
CDR3 DNA: TGTGCCAGCAGCGTCAGCGGGGTTCAGCCCCAGCATTTT

D gene: TRBD2
CDR3 length: 14
J gene: TRBJ2-7
V gene: TRBV2
clone size: once
CDR3 protein: CASRRELAGYEQYF
CDR3 DNA: TGTGCCAGCAGAAGGGAACTAGCGGGCTACGAGCAGTACTTC

D gene: TRBD1
CDR3 length: 14
J gene: TRBJ1-1
V gene: TRBV28
clone size: once
CDR3 protein: CASSPHRGLTEAFF
CDR3 DNA: TGTGCCAGCAGTCCACACAGGGGGCTCACTGAAGCTTTCTTT

D gene: NA
CDR3 length: 14
J gene: TRBJ1-5
V gene: TRBV19
clone size: NA
CDR3 protein: CASSRGQVNQPQHF
CDR3 DNA: TGTGCCAGTAGTAGAGGACAAGTGAATCAGCCCCAGCATTTT

D gene: NA
CDR3 length: 14
J gene: TRBJ2-7
V gene: TRBV15
clone size: NA
CDR3 protein: CATSREDARGEQYF
CDR3 DNA: TGTGCCACCAGCAGAGAAGATGCTAGGGGCGAGCAGTACTTC

D gene: NA
CDR3 length: 14
J gene: TRBJ2-7
V gene: TRBV2
clone size: NA
CDR3 protein: CASSERQGPYEQYF
CDR3 DNA: TGTGCCAGCAGTGAGAGGCAGGGCCCTTACGAGCAGTACTTC

D gene: NA
CDR3 length: 12
J gene: TRBJ1-5
V gene: TRBV7-9
clone size: few
CDR3 protein: CSSSSKGETQHF
CDR3 DNA: TGTTCCAGCAGCTCAAAGGGGGAGACCCAGCATTTT

D gene: NA
CDR3 length: 13
J gene: TRBJ1-5
V gene: TRBV2
clone size: NA
CDR3 protein: CASSEDVRQPQHF
CDR3 DNA: TGTGCCAGCAGTGAAGATGTGAGGCAGCCCCAGCATTTT

D gene: NA
CDR3 length: 14
J gene: TRBJ1-2
V gene: TRBV25-1
clone size: NA
CDR3 protein: CASSEYGQVNGYTF
CDR3 DNA: TGTGCCAGCAGTGAATATGGCCAGGTGAATGGCTACACCTTC

D gene: TRBD1
CDR3 length: 15
J gene: TRBJ2-2
V gene: TRBV28
clone size: NA
CDR3 protein: CASSFLDRATGELFF
CDR3 DNA: TGTGCCAGCAGTTTTCTGGACAGGGCGACCGGGGAGCTGTTTTTT

D gene: TRBD1
CDR3 length: 14
J gene: TRBJ1-1
V gene: TRBV5-1
clone size: NA
CDR3 protein: CASERTGENTEAFF
CDR3 DNA: TGCGCCAGCGAACGTACAGGGGAGAACACTGAAGCTTTCTTT

D gene: NA
CDR3 length: 12
J gene: TRBJ1-1
V gene: TRBV11-3
clone size: NA
CDR3 protein: CASSLDGTEAFF
CDR3 DNA: TGTGCCAGCAGCTTAGACGGGACTGAAGCTTTCTTT

D gene: NA
CDR3 length: 15
J gene: TRBJ1-6
V gene: TRBV5-1
clone size: NA
CDR3 protein: CASSLDSSYNSPLHF
CDR3 DNA: TGCGCCAGCAGCTTGGACAGTTCATATAATTCACCCCTCCACTTT

D gene: NA
CDR3 length: 12
J gene: TRBJ1-1
V gene: TRBV28
clone size: NA
CDR3 protein: CASSSSQVEAFF
CDR3 DNA: TGTGCCAGCAGTTCGTCACAGGTTGAAGCTTTCTTT

D gene: TRBD1
CDR3 length: 15
J gene: TRBJ2-7
V gene: TRBV27
clone size: NA
CDR3 protein: CASSFSQGVTYEQYF
CDR3 DNA: TGTGCCAGCAGTTTCAGCCAGGGGGTTACCTACGAGCAGTACTTC

D gene: NA
CDR3 length: 14
J gene: TRBJ2-1
V gene: TRBV5-1
clone size: few
CDR3 protein: CASRSAAGYNEQFF
CDR3 DNA: TGCGCCAGCCGAAGTGCCGCGGGGTACAATGAGCAGTTCTTC

D gene: TRBD1
CDR3 length: 14
J gene: TRBJ1-2
V gene: TRBV11-3
clone size: NA
CDR3 protein: CASSGGQGGVGYTF
CDR3 DNA: TGTGCCAGCAGCGGGGGACAGGGGGGCGTTGGCTACACCTTC

D gene: TRBD1
CDR3 length: 14
J gene: TRBJ2-2
V gene: TRBV5-1
clone size: NA
CDR3 protein: CASRLTGVTGELFF
CDR3 DNA: TGCGCCAGCAGGCTTACAGGGGTAACCGGGGAGCTGTTTTTT

D gene: TRBD1
CDR3 length: 14
J gene: TRBJ2-7
V gene: TRBV6-1
clone size: NA
CDR3 protein: CASKRDRSSYEQYF
CDR3 DNA: TGTGCCAGCAAGAGGGACAGGAGCTCCTACGAGCAGTACTTC

D gene: TRBD2
CDR3 length: 16
J gene: TRBJ2-3
V gene: TRBV18
clone size: once
CDR3 protein: CASSPGLAGGSDTQYF
CDR3 DNA: TGTGCCAGCTCACCAGGACTAGCGGGAGGGTCAGATACGCAGTATTTT

D gene: NA
CDR3 length: 15
J gene: TRBJ2-7
V gene: TRBV19
clone size: few
CDR3 protein: CASSDDSLRPYEQYF
CDR3 DNA: TGTGCCAGTAGTGACGACAGTTTGCGTCCCTACGAGCAGTACTTC

D gene: NA
CDR3 length: 13
J gene: TRBJ1-5
V gene: TRBV30
clone size: NA
CDR3 protein: CAWSVEGNQPQHF
CDR3 DNA: TGTGCCTGGAGTGTGGAGGGGAATCAGCCCCAGCATTTT

D gene: NA
CDR3 length: 14
J gene: TRBJ1-1
V gene: TRBV4-2
clone size: few
CDR3 protein: CASSQVGGNTEAFF
CDR3 DNA: TGTGCCAGCAGCCAAGTGGGGGGGAACACTGAAGCTTTCTTT

D gene: NA
CDR3 length: 14
J gene: TRBJ2-1
V gene: TRBV28
clone size: once
CDR3 protein: CASSLLAVYNEQFF
CDR3 DNA: TGTGCCAGCAGTTTACTAGCAGTCTACAATGAGCAGTTCTTC

D gene: TRBD2
CDR3 length: 16
J gene: TRBJ2-1
V gene: TRBV5-1
clone size: NA
CDR3 protein: CASSLDGGGAYNEQFF
CDR3 DNA: TGCGCCAGCAGCTTGGACGGCGGGGGGGCCTACAATGAGCAGTTCTTC

D gene: TRBD2
CDR3 length: 14
J gene: TRBJ2-1
V gene: TRBV6-5
clone size: NA
CDR3 protein: CASSLLAGNNEQFF
CDR3 DNA: TGTGCCAGCAGTTTACTAGCGGGGAACAATGAGCAGTTCTTC

D gene: NA
CDR3 length: 14
J gene: TRBJ1-3
V gene: TRBV5-1
clone size: NA
CDR3 protein: CASSLRQGRNTIYF
CDR3 DNA: TGCGCCAGCAGCTTGCGCCAGGGAAGAAACACCATATATTTT

D gene: TRBD2
CDR3 length: 17
J gene: TRBJ2-3
V gene: TRBV10-3
clone size: NA
CDR3 protein: CAISENQRGGGTDTQYF
CDR3 DNA: TGTGCCATCAGTGAGAACCAGCGGGGGGGAGGCACAGATACGCAGTATTTT

D gene: NA
CDR3 length: 15
J gene: TRBJ2-2
V gene: TRBV7-3
clone size: NA
CDR3 protein: CASSPHRSRPGELFF
CDR3 DNA: TGTGCCAGCAGCCCCCACAGAAGCCGACCCGGGGAGCTGTTTTTT

D gene: TRBD1
CDR3 length: 14
J gene: TRBJ1-6
V gene: TRBV29-1
clone size: NA
CDR3 protein: CSVRTGGDNSPLHF
CDR3 DNA: TGCAGCGTTCGGACAGGGGGTGATAATTCACCCCTCCACTTT

D gene: NA
CDR3 length: 14
J gene: TRBJ2-3
V gene: TRBV19
clone size: NA
CDR3 protein: CASSIGTVTDTQYF
CDR3 DNA: TGTGCCAGTAGTATAGGGACAGTCACAGATACGCAGTATTTT

D gene: NA
CDR3 length: 14
J gene: TRBJ2-7
V gene: TRBV5-1
clone size: NA
CDR3 protein: CASSLDRAKYEQYF
CDR3 DNA: TGCGCCAGCAGCTTGGACAGGGCCAAATACGAGCAGTACTTC

D gene: NA
CDR3 length: 12
J gene: TRBJ1-2
V gene: TRBV2
clone size: NA
CDR3 protein: CASSPYSYGYTF
CDR3 DNA: TGTGCCAGCAGTCCTTATTCCTATGGCTACACCTTC

D gene: TRBD1
CDR3 length: 15
J gene: TRBJ2-5
V gene: TRBV9
clone size: NA
CDR3 protein: CASSVGKRGPETQYF
CDR3 DNA: TGTGCCAGCAGTGTGGGAAAGAGGGGGCCTGAGACCCAGTACTTC

D gene: NA
CDR3 length: 14
J gene: TRBJ1-2
V gene: TRBV7-2
clone size: NA
CDR3 protein: CASSYTTGSSGYTF
CDR3 DNA: TGTGCCAGCAGCTATACAACAGGGAGTAGTGGCTACACCTTC

D gene: TRBD1
CDR3 length: 16
J gene: TRBJ1-4
V gene: TRBV7-2
clone size: once
CDR3 protein: CASSLGGTATNEKLFF
CDR3 DNA: TGTGCCAGCAGCTTAGGTGGGACAGCAACTAATGAAAAACTGTTTTTT

D gene: NA
CDR3 length: 14
J gene: TRBJ1-2
V gene: TRBV19
clone size: NA
CDR3 protein: CASSRSGVDSGYTF
CDR3 DNA: TGTGCCAGTAGTCGTTCGGGGGTAGATAGTGGCTACACCTTC

D gene: NA
CDR3 length: 14
J gene: TRBJ2-1
V gene: TRBV6-1
clone size: NA
CDR3 protein: CASSERSRGKEQFF
CDR3 DNA: TGTGCCAGCAGTGAGCGCTCCAGGGGTAAGGAGCAGTTCTTC